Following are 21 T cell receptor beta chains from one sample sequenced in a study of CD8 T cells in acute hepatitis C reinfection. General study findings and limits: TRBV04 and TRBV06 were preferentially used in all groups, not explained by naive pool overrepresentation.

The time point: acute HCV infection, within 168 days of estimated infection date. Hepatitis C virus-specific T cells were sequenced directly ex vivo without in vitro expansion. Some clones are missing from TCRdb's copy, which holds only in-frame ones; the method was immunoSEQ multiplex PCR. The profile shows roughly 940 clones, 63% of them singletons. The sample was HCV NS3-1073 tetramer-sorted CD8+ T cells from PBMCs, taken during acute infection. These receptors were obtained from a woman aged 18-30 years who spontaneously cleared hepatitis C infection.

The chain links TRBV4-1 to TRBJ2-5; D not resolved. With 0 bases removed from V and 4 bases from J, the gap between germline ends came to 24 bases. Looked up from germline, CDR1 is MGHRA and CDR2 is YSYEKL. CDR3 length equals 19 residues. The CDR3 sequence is CASSQDSETGDPRVETQYF. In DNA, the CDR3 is TGCGCCAGCAGCCAAGACTCCGAGACTGGGGATCCGAGAGTAGAGACCCAGTACTTC.

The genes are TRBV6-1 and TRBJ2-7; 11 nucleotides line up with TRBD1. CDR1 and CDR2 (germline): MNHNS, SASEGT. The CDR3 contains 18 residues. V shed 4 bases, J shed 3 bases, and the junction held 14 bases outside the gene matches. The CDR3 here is CASSVRIFGTGGYYEQYF. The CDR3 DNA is TGTGCCAGCAGTGTTAGAATCTTCGGGACAGGGGGATACTACGAGCAGTACTTC.

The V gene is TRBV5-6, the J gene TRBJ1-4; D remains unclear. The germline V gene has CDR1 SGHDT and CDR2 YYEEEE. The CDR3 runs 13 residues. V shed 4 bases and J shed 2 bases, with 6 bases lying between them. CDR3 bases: TGTGCCAGCAGCCACGCCACTAATGAAAAACTGTTTTTT. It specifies CASSHATNEKLFF.

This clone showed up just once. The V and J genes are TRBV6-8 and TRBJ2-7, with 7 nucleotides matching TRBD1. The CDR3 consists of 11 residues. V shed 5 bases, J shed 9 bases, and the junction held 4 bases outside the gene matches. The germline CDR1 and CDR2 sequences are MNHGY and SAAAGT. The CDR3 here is CASSEGQRQYF. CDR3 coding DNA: TGTGCCAGCAGTGAGGGACAGAGGCAGTACTTC.

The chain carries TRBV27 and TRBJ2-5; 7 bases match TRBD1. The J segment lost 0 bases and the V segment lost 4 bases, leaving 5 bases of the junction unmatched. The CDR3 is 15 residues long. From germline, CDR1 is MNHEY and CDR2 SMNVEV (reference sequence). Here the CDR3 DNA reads TGTGCCAGCAGTTCGACAGGGCCCAACCAAGAGACCCAGTACTTC. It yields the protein CASSSTGPNQETQYF.

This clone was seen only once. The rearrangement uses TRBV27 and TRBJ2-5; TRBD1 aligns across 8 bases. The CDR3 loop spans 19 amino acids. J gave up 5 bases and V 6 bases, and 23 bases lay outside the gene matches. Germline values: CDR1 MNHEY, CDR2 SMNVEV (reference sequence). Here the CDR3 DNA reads TGTGCCAGCAGCCGAAACCACGGGACAGGCGACCCCGCGAGGGAGACCCAGTACTTC. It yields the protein CASSRNHGTGDPARETQYF.

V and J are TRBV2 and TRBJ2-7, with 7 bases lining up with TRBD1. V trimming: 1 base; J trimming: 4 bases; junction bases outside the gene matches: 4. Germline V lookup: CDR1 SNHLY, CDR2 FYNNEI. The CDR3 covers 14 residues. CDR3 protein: CASSEEGQFYEQYF. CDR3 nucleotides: TGTGCCAGCAGTGAAGAGGGACAGTTTTACGAGCAGTACTTC.

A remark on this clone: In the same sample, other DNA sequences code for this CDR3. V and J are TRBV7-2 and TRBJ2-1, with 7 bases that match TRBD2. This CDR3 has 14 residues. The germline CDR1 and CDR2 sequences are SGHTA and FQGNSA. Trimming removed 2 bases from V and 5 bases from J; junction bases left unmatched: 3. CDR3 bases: TGTGCCAGCAGCTTACTGGGAGGGAACAATGAGCAGTTCTTC. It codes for CASSLLGGNNEQFF.

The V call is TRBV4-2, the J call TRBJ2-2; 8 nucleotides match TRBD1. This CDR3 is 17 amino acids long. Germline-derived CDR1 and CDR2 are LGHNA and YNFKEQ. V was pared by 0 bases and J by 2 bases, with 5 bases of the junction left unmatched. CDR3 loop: CASSQETGDINTGELFF. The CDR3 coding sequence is TGTGCCAGCAGCCAAGAGACAGGGGACATTAACACCGGGGAGCTGTTTTTT.

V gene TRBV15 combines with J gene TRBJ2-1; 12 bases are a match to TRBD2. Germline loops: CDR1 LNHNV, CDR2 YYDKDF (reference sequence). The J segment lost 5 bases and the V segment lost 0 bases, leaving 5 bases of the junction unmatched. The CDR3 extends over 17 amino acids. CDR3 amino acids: CATSRDTGLAGHNEQFF. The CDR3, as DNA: TGTGCCACCAGCAGAGATACCGGACTAGCGGGACACAATGAGCAGTTCTTC.

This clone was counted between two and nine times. The CDR3 loop reads CASSSTQPPPRGPTNEKLFF. The CDR3 nucleotides are TGTGCCAGCAGTTCCACCCAACCCCCCCCGCGGGGCCCAACTAATGAAAAACTGTTTTTT. J is TRBJ1-4 and V is TRBV27; tentatively, D is TRBD1 (5 bases). This CDR3 is 20 amino acids long. The germline CDR1 and CDR2 sequences are MNHEY and SMNVEV (reference sequence). The germline V and J ends were trimmed by 4 bases and 0 bases, with 24 bases remaining between them.

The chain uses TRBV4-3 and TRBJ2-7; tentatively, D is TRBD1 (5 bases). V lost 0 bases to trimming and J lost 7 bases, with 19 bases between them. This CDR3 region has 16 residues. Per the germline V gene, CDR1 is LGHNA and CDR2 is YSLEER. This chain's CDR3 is CASSQEVSGPVGEQYF. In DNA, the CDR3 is TGCGCCAGCAGCCAAGAGGTTTCAGGGCCGGTGGGGGAGCAGTACTTC.

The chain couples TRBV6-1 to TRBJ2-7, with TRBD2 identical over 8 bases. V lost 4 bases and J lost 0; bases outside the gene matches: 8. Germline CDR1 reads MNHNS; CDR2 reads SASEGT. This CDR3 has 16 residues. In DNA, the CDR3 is TGTGCCAGCAGTGGCCATATAGCGGGGCTCTCCTACGAGCAGTACTTC. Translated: CASSGHIAGLSYEQYF.

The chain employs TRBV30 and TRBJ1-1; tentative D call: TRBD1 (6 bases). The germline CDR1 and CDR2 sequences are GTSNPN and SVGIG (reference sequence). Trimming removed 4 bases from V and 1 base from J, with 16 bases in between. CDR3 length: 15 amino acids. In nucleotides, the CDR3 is TGTGCCTGGAATAGTTTTCAGGGGCCGAACACTGAAGCTTTCTTT. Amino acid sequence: CAWNSFQGPNTEAFF.

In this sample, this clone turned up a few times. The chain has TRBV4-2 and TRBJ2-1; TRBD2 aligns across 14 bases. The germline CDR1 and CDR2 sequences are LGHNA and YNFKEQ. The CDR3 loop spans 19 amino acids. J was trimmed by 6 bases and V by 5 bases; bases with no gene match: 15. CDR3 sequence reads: CASSLEGTSGSPDLNEQFF. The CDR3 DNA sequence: TGTGCCAGCAGCTTGGAAGGGACTAGCGGGAGCCCGGACCTCAATGAGCAGTTCTTC.

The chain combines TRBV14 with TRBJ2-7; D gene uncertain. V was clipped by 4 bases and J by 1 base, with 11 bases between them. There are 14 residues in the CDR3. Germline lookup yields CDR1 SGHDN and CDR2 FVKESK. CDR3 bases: TGTGCCAGCAGCCTCGGGCCCCAGTCCTACGAGCAGTACTTC. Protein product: CASSLGPQSYEQYF.

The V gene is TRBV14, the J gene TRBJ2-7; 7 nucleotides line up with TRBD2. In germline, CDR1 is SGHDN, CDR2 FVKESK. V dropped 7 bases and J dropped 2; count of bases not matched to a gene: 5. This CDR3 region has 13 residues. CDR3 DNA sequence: TGTGCCAGCACAATCAGCGGGACCTACGAGCAGTACTTC. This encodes CASTISGTYEQYF.

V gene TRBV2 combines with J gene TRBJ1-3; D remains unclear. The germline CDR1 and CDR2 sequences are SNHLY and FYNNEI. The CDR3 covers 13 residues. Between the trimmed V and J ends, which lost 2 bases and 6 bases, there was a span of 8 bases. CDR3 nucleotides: TGTGCCAGCAGTGAAAACACGGCAAACACCATATATTTT. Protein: CASSENTANTIYF.

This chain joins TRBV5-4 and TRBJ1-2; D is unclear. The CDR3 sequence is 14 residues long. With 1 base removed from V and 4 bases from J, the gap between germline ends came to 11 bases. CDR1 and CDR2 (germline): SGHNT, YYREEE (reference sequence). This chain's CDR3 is CASSLFRQFYGYTF. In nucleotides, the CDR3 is TGTGCCAGCAGCTTGTTCCGGCAGTTCTATGGCTACACCTTC. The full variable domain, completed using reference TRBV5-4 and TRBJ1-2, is ETGVTQSPTHLIKTRGQQVTLRCSSQSGHNTVSWYQQALGQGPQFIFQYYREEENGRGNFPPRFSGLQFPNYSSELNVNALELDDSALYLCASSLFRQFYGYTFGSGTRLTVV.

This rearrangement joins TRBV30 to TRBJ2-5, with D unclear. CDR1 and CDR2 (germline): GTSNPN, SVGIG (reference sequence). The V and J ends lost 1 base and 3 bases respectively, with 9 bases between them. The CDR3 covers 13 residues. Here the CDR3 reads CAWSEGPEETQYF. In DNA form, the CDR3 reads TGTGCCTGGAGTGAGGGCCCTGAAGAGACCCAGTACTTC.

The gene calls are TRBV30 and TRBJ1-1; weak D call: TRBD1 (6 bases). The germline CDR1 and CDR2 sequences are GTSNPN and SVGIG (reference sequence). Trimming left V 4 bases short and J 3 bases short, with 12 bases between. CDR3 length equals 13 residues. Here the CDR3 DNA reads TGTGCCTGGACCACAGGGTCGGACACTGAAGCTTTCTTT. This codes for CAWTTGSDTEAFF.